This entry describes one T cell receptor (beta chain). Its antigen remains unknown. The data derive from a study of CXCR3-negative and CXCR3-positive naive CD8 T cells. CDR3 length: 14 amino acids. Germline V gene sequence: CDR1 DFQATT, CDR2 SNEGSKA (reference sequence). The TRB cDNA libraries were prepared by 5' RACE with UMI labels. TCRdb reprocessed the 5' RACE reads and keeps a single row for each CDR3 protein, giving no DNA. The table for this sample gives about 150,000 distinct CDR3 sequences. Study observations and caveats: TRB CDR3s of CXCR3-positive naive cells were more hydrophobic than those of CXCR3-negative naive cells.

This sequence joins TRBV20-1 and TRBJ2-7; TCRdb picks TRBD1, but there is no DNA to check that call. The origin of this receptor is a human donor in good health. Some clones in this sample may be carry-over from other donors' samples. Source material: naive CXCR3+ CD8+ T cells from blood. Subset of the sample: CD45RO-CCR7+CD27+CD95- naive CD8+ T cells expressing CXCR3 (TNR3+). CDR3 protein: CSARDSRQGAEQYF.